This record covers a single T cell receptor beta chain. The data are from a study of human T cells and chemical hapten exposure. Study details: Donors were sensitized with 2% DPC on the upper inner arm.

The library tagged individual cDNA molecules with unique molecular identifiers. TCRdb ran MiXCR on the RACE reads and lists one entry per CDR3 protein. The repertoire consists of some 300,000 distinct CDR3 sequences, with 5.5% occurring once and the leading ten covering around 8.6%. As for time point: pre-sensitization, week 0. As to treatment: therapeutic diphenylcyclopropenone sensitization with weekly scalp DPC. The TCR sequence derives from a woman aged 18-35 years with alopecia areata. Some clones in this sample may be carry-over from other donors' samples. Sequenced material: whole blood, taken in connection with sensitization to the hapten diphenylcyclopropenone (DPC).

The CDR3 loop reads CASSLVQGSNNEQFF. CDR3 coding DNA: TGTGCCAGCAGCTTAGTGCAGGGTAGTAACAATGAGCAGTTCTTC. The V call is TRBV7-9, the J call TRBJ2-1, with D perhaps TRBD1 (5 bases). Germline values: CDR1 SEHNR, CDR2 FQNEAQ (reference sequence). V was cut by 1 base and J by 5 bases, with 12 bases left in between. The CDR3 runs to 15 residues.